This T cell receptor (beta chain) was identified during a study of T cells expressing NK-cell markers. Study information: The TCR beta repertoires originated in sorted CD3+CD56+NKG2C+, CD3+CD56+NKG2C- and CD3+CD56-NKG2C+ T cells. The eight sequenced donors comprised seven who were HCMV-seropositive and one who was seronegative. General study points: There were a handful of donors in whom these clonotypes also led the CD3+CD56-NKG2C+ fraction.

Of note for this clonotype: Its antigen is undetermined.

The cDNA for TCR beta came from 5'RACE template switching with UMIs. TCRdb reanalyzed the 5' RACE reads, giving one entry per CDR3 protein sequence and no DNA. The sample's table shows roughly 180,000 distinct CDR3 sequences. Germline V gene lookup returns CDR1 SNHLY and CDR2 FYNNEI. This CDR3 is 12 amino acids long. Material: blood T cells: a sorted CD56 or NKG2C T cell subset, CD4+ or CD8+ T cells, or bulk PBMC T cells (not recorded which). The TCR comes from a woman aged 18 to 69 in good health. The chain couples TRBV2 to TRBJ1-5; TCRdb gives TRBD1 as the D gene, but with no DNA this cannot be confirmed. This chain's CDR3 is CASRQDGQPQHF.